This T cell receptor beta chain originates from a study of cytomegalovirus exposure and HLA in healthy donors. Vbeta (60) and Jbeta (13) primers were used in the PCR. TCRdb keeps only in-frame clones here, not all; method: immunoSEQ multiplex PCR. The repertoire has 150,000 to 200,000 clones, roughly four fifths of them found once; the top ten carry 3% to 3.5%. Trimming removed 4 bases at V and 3 bases at J, with 20 bases between. This CDR3 is built from 16 residues. Germline V gene sequence: CDR1 SGHRS, CDR2 YFSETQ. This clonotype was sampled from a woman aged 40 to 50 in good health and CMV-seronegative. V and J are TRBV5-1 and TRBJ2-7; TRBD1 is a possible D gene (6 bases). The sequencing sample was made of PBMCs. The CDR3 sequence: CASSTAPGHQNYEQYF. For the CDR3, the DNA is TGCGCCAGCAGCACAGCCCCGGGACACCAGAACTACGAGCAGTACTTC. Looking up the rest from reference TRBV5-1 and TRBJ2-7 gives the full variable domain: KAGVTQTPRYLIKTRGQQVTLSCSPISGHRSVSWYQQTPGQGLQFLFEYFSETQRNKGNFPGRFSGRQFSNSRSEMNVSTLELGDSALYLCASSTAPGHQNYEQYFGPGTRLTVT.